This paragraph reports one TCR beta chain. Its antigen is still unknown. The sample is drawn from a study of shared clonotypes between healthy human individuals. Background on the study: Plates per donor: three CD4 naive, three CD4 memory, two CD8 naive, one CD8 memory. Study-wide points: It was the non-shared clonotypes that had lower generation probabilities than clonotypes shared by all four donors. What naive subsets generally showed was a larger estimated richness than memory subsets showed. Around 5% was the fraction of naive CD4 clonotypes found shared across several donors.

Sequencing was performed with immunoSEQ multiplex PCR; in TCRdb, only in-frame clones are kept and a portion is missing. The sample carries 700,000 to 950,000 clones, around 96% recorded once. CD8 cells regarded as naive lacked CD45RO, were positively chosen for CCR7, and omitted terminally differentiated effector memory CD45RA+ cells. Trimming cost V 3 bases and J 0 bases, with 14 bases left between them. This CDR3 spans 17 amino acids. The germline gives CDR1 LNHDA, CDR2 SQIVND (reference sequence). Sequenced input: naive CD8+ T cells sorted from blood. V gene TRBV19 combines with J gene TRBJ2-2; D ambiguous. The TCR sequence derives from a man aged 30-40 years in good health. The CDR3 coding sequence is TGTGCCAGTAGTATTAGTACAGCCCCAACGAACACCGGGGAGCTGTTTTTT. Protein sequence: CASSISTAPTNTGELFF.